The source of this TCR beta chain is a study of blood T cell repertoires in COVID-19. Overall study: The United States, Italy and Spain supplied acute and convalescent COVID-19 samples.

CDR1 is MGHDK and CDR2 is SYGVNS in the germline V gene. Trimming pared 5 bases from V and 1 base from J, leaving 14 bases between. The CDR3 runs 15 residues. The method was immunoSEQ multiplex PCR; TCRdb's version includes in-frame clones alone and lacks a portion of them. This sample has roughly 360,000 clones, with approximately 90% found just once. Participants were aged about 18 to 100 years from about two dozen US areas. This clonotype originated in a woman aged 25 to 39 with acute COVID-19. V gene TRBV25-1 combines with J gene TRBJ1-1; D is possibly TRBD1 (6 bases). The sample consisted of PBMCs or T cells enriched from blood (not recorded which). The CDR3 reads CASSTQGPSNTEAFF. The DNA of the CDR3 is TGTGCCAGCAGTACACAGGGACCTTCGAACACTGAAGCTTTCTTT.